One and the same sample provided the 14 T cell receptor beta chains below, sequenced in a study of CD8+CD57+ T cells in acquired aplastic anemia. Genomic DNA constituted the template upon which TCR beta VDJ and CDR3 profiling was performed. TCRdb re-derived calls from the reads in MiXCR, one entry per CDR3 protein. The sample shows roughly 58,000 distinct CDR3 sequences, about 54% of them seen only once. The sequencing sample was made of sorted CD4+, CD8+, or CD8+CD57+ T cells (not recorded which) from PBMCs. These receptors were taken from a human donor in good health, serving as a control.

The V and J genes are TRBV20-1 and TRBJ2-7; a possible D gene is TRBD2 (6 bases). V shed 0 bases and J shed 1 base, with 25 bases lying between them. This CDR3 comprises 19 residues. The germline CDR1 and CDR2 sequences are DFQATT and SNEGSKA (reference sequence). CDR3 region: CSARDLREVLSRASYEQYV. The CDR3 DNA reads as TGCAGTGCTAGAGATCTTAGGGAGGTACTTTCTAGGGCGTCCTACGAGCAGTACGTC.

This chain links TRBV19 with TRBJ2-2; tentative D call: TRBD2 (5 bases). V was cut by 1 base and J by 6 bases, with 12 bases left in between. Germline V gene sequence: CDR1 LNHDA, CDR2 SQIVND (reference sequence). The CDR3 consists of 15 residues. DNA for the CDR3: TGTGCCAGTAGTATAGCGACAACTAGACCCGGGGAGCTGTTTTTT. Protein sequence: CASSIATTRPGELFF.

This clonotype was counted many times. The chain has TRBV3-1 and TRBJ1-2; 7 nucleotides align to TRBD1. There are 16 residues in the CDR3. The V gene end was trimmed by 4 bases and the J gene end by 8 bases; junction bases not matched to a gene: 16. CDR1 and CDR2 (germline): LGHDT, YNNKEL (reference sequence). The CDR3 loop is CASSLRDRIFPRGYTF. The CDR3 nucleotides read TGTGCCAGCAGCCTACGGGACAGAATTTTCCCACGGGGCTACACCTTC.

This clonotype came up many times. V gene TRBV7-8 combines with J gene TRBJ1-6; D is uncertain. V dropped 2 bases and J dropped 5 bases, with 16 bases sitting between them. CDR3 length: 17 amino acids. CDR1 is SGHVS and CDR2 is FQNEAQ in the germline V gene. CDR3 coding DNA: TGTGCCAGCAGCTTACTCGGGGTCGGCAGCGATAATTCACCCCTCCACTTT. Encoded protein: CASSLLGVGSDNSPLHF.

The rearrangement links TRBV29-1 to TRBJ2-3; TRBD1 might be the D (6 bases). V lost 7 bases, J lost 2 bases, and 19 bases lay in between. Germline V gene data show CDR1 as SQVTM and CDR2 as ANQGSEA. The CDR3 runs to 15 residues. The CDR3 DNA is TGCAGCGCCAAAAGGGACAACTCTCCCACAGATACGCAGTATTTT. Protein sequence: CSAKRDNSPTDTQYF.

V is TRBV19 and J is TRBJ2-7, with a possible D match to TRBD1 (6 bases). Per germline, CDR1 LNHDA and CDR2 SQIVND (reference sequence). Trimming pared 5 bases from V and 5 bases from J, leaving 13 bases between. This CDR3 has 13 amino acids. CDR3: CASSPRGDNEQYF. The CDR3 DNA reads TGTGCCAGTAGTCCACGAGGGGACAACGAGCAGTACTTC.

V gene TRBV11-1 combines with J gene TRBJ2-7; 10 bases match TRBD2. V lost 5 bases to trimming and J lost 4 bases; unmatched junction nucleotides: 11. Germline V gene sequence: CDR1 SGHAT, CDR2 FQDESV (reference sequence). The CDR3 consists of 16 residues. Written as DNA, the CDR3 is TGTGCCAGCAGCAACGGACCCGGGACTAGCGTATACGAGCAGTACTTC. It specifies CASSNGPGTSVYEQYF.

The chain uses TRBV29-1 and TRBJ2-7, with a weak D call TRBD2 (6 bases). The CDR3 loop spans 16 amino acids. V was pared by 1 base and J by 3 bases, with 19 bases between. Germline V gives CDR1 SQVTM, CDR2 ANQGSEA. CDR3 nucleotides: TGCAGCGTTGAAGTAGGAGGCGGGGCAACTAGCTACGAGCAGTACTTC. As protein: CSVEVGGGATSYEQYF.

This clonotype has at least ten counts. J is TRBJ2-5 and V is TRBV11-1, with 7 bases aligning to TRBD2. The germline V gene has CDR1 SGHAT and CDR2 FQDESV (reference sequence). V was pared by 5 bases and J by 2 bases, with 8 bases of the junction left unmatched. The CDR3 consists of 15 residues. Written as DNA, the CDR3 is TGTGCCAGCAGCGTGTCCGGGACTATACAAGAGACCCAGTACTTC. Translation: CASSVSGTIQETQYF. Together with reference TRBV11-1 and TRBJ2-5, the CDR3 gives the full variable domain: EAEVAQSPRYKITEKSQAVAFWCDPISGHATLYWYRQILGQGPELLVQFQDESVVDDSQLPKDRFSAERLKGVDSTLKIQPAELGDSAMYLCASSVSGTIQETQYFGPGTRLLVL.

V is TRBV25-1 and J is TRBJ2-7, with a weak D call TRBD2 (5 bases). The CDR3 totals 14 residues. In germline, CDR1 is MGHDK, CDR2 SYGVNS. V gave up 10 bases and J gave up 6 bases, with 22 bases separating them. DNA for the CDR3: TGTGCCACACCTAGCCCCGATTGGACTTCCGAGCAGTACTTC. Its protein is CATPSPDWTSEQYF.

This chain joins TRBV19 and TRBJ2-7; 7 bases are a match to TRBD1. Losses at the gene ends were 3 bases for V and 3 bases for J; bases not matched to a gene: 5. The length of the CDR3 is 14 residues. Germline V CDR1 and CDR2: LNHDA, SQIVND (reference sequence). In DNA form, the CDR3 reads TGTGCCAGTAGTATTTCAGGGGGTAACTACGAGCAGTACTTC. Protein product: CASSISGGNYEQYF.

This chain links TRBV7-8 with TRBJ1-5; D unresolved. Germline CDR1 reads SGHVS; CDR2 reads FQNEAQ. The CDR3 runs 13 residues. V gave up 4 bases and J gave up 6 bases, with 10 bases separating them. CDR3 nucleotides: TGTGCCAGCAGCTACGGGGTTGGTCAGCCCCAGCATTTT. It encodes CASSYGVGQPQHF. The full variable domain, with the rest looked up from reference TRBV7-8 and TRBJ1-5, is GAGVSQSPRYKVAKRGQDVALRCDPISGHVSLFWYQQALGQGPEFLTYFQNEAQLDKSGLPSDRFFAERPEGSVSTLKIQRTQQEDSAVYLCASSYGVGQPQHFGDGTRLSIL.

This clonotype qualifies as medium-sized (0.01 to 0.1%). One end of the junction is discordant with germline, which a read error may explain. The chain links TRBV2 to TRBJ1-1; D gene unclear. Germline V gene sequence: CDR1 SNHLY, CDR2 FYNNEI. The length of the CDR3 is 10 residues. CDR3 amino acids: CASRTGIFLF. CDR3 DNA sequence: TGTGCCAGCAGAACCGGGATCTTCCTTTTT.

The chain recombines TRBV2 with TRBJ1-2; D is unclear. This CDR3 has 13 amino acids. Germline V gives CDR1 SNHLY, CDR2 FYNNEI. The V end lost 4 bases, the J end lost 0 bases, and 6 bases lay between the germline ends. The CDR3 protein is CASSAGANYGYTF. DNA of the CDR3: TGTGCCAGCAGTGCCGGGGCTAACTATGGCTACACCTTC.